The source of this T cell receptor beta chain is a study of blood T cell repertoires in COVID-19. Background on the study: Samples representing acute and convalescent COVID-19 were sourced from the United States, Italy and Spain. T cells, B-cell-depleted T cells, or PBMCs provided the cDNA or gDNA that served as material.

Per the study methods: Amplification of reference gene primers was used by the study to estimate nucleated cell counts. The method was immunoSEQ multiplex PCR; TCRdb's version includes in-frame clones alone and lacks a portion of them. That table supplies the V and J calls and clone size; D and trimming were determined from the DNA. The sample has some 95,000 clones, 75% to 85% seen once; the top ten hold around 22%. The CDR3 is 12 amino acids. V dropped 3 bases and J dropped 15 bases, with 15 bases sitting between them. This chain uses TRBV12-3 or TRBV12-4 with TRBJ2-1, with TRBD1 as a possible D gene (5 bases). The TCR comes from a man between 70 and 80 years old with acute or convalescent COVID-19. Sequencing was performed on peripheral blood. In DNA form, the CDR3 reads TGTGCCAGCAGTTTCTTGAGCAGGGATACGTTCTTC. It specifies CASSFLSRDTFF.